What follows are 29 T cell receptor beta chains derived from one specimen sequenced in a study of T cell changes during pregnancy in multiple sclerosis. The method was immunoSEQ multiplex PCR; TCRdb's version includes in-frame clones alone and lacks a portion of them. The data contain about 92,000 clones, approximately 92% of them seen just once; the ten biggest clones take up 4.3%. Sequencing used peripheral blood, obtained in the first trimester of pregnancy. The receptors come from a female donor with multiple sclerosis, enrolled in a pregnancy study.

V gene TRBV6-5 combines with J gene TRBJ1-2; 7 bases align to TRBD1. The CDR3 consists of 12 residues. Germline trimming cut 2 bases from V and 8 bases from J; bases unmatched to any gene: 2. The germline CDR1 and CDR2 sequences are MNHEY and SVGAGI. For the CDR3, the DNA is TGTGCCAGCAGTTACACAGGGGAAGGCTACACCTTC. Translating gives CASSYTGEGYTF.

The V gene is TRBV9, the J gene TRBJ2-3, with no clear D. Trimming removed 1 base from V and 5 bases from J, with 11 bases in between. The CDR3 spans 14 residues. Germline values: CDR1 SGDLS, CDR2 YYNGEE. The CDR3 nucleotides are TGTGCCAGCAGCGTATCCGGGTTGGAAGATACGCAGTATTTT. Translated: CASSVSGLEDTQYF. The full variable domain, rest sourced from reference TRBV9 and TRBJ2-3, is DSGVTQTPKHLITATGQRVTLRCSPRSGDLSVYWYQQSLDQGLQFLIQYYNGEERAKGNILERFSAQQFPDLHSELNLSSLELGDSALYFCASSVSGLEDTQYFGPGTRLTVL.

This rearrangement joins TRBV6-5 to TRBJ1-2, with 8 bases matching TRBD1. This CDR3 has 14 residues. The V gene end was trimmed by 7 bases and the J gene end by 5 bases; junction bases not matched to a gene: 9. Germline lookup yields CDR1 MNHEY and CDR2 SVGAGI. CDR3 protein: CASKRGQEPYGYTF. CDR3 in DNA: TGTGCCAGCAAGCGGGGACAGGAGCCTTATGGCTACACCTTC.

This rearrangement joins TRBV30 to TRBJ1-1, with 7 nucleotides matching TRBD1. J lost 2 bases, V lost 4 bases, and 7 bases had no gene match. There are 14 residues in the CDR3. The germline V gene encodes CDR1 GTSNPN and CDR2 SVGIG (reference sequence). The CDR3 region has the DNA TGTGCCTGGATACTTGACAGGGTTAACACTGAAGCTTTCTTT. Amino acids: CAWILDRVNTEAFF.

This clone was seen at least ten times. The chain couples TRBV4-1 to TRBJ2-5; 7 bases fit TRBD2. The CDR3 is made up of 15 amino acids. The V gene end was trimmed by 2 bases and the J gene end by 5 bases; junction bases not matched to a gene: 8. Germline V lookup: CDR1 MGHRA, CDR2 YSYEKL. This chain's CDR3 is CASSQLAGEGETQYF. The CDR3 coding sequence is TGCGCCAGCAGCCAACTAGCTGGGGAGGGGGAGACCCAGTACTTC.

The CDR3 DNA reads TGTGCCTGGAGTGGACAGCTATACACTGAAGCTTTCTTT. It codes for CAWSGQLYTEAFF. The chain joins TRBV30 to TRBJ1-1; a weak D match, TRBD1 (5 bases). Germline CDR1 is GTSNPN and CDR2 is SVGIG (reference sequence). This CDR3 contains 13 residues. Trimming stripped 1 base from V and 3 bases from J, with 9 bases between.

This rearrangement joins TRBV19 to TRBJ2-3; D is unclear. Germline values: CDR1 LNHDA, CDR2 SQIVND (reference sequence). V lost 6 bases to trimming and J lost 2 bases, with 9 bases between them. The CDR3 spans 13 residues. This CDR3 is CASRARVTDTQYF. CDR3 DNA sequence: TGTGCCAGTAGGGCCCGGGTCACAGATACGCAGTATTTT.

This chain links TRBV29-1 with TRBJ1-1; maybe TRBD1 (6 bases). Germline CDR1 is SQVTM and CDR2 is ANQGSEA. The CDR3 spans 13 residues. The ends were cut back, 7 bases at V and 0 bases at J, with 12 bases in the middle. For the CDR3, the DNA is TGCAGCGCTGGACAGCGAATGAACACTGAAGCTTTCTTT. Translated, it gives CSAGQRMNTEAFF.

Notes on this clone: A read error may produce the germline difference seen at one junction end. V is TRBV9 and J is TRBJ2-7; 8 nucleotides align to TRBD2. CDR3 length: 12 residues. Germline V lookup: CDR1 SGDLS, CDR2 YYNGEE. The DNA for the CDR3 is TGTACCAGCAGCGTAGCGGGGTCCGAGCAGTACTTC. Its translation: CTSSVAGSEQYF.

This rearrangement joins TRBV6-5 to TRBJ2-1; 12 bases fit TRBD1. The CDR3 has 15 amino acids. Germline CDR1 reads MNHEY; CDR2 reads SVGAGI. V lost 7 bases, J lost 9 bases, and 10 bases stayed unmatched. CDR3: CASTLGQGAVLEQFF. DNA of the CDR3: TGTGCCAGCACCTTGGGACAGGGGGCTGTTCTTGAGCAGTTCTTC.

This chain links TRBV30 with TRBJ1-5, with D uncertain. The CDR3 has 14 amino acids. Germline CDR1 is GTSNPN and CDR2 is SVGIG (reference sequence). With 1 base removed from V and 6 bases from J, the gap between germline ends came to 13 bases. Here the CDR3 DNA reads TGTGCCTGGAGTGGTGAGGGAGGCGGTCAGCCCCAGCATTTT. Protein product: CAWSGEGGGQPQHF.

The chain links TRBV27 to TRBJ2-4; tentatively, D is TRBD1 (6 bases). The germline CDR1 and CDR2 sequences are MNHEY and SMNVEV (reference sequence). The CDR3 runs 19 residues. The V end lost 5 bases, the J end lost 1 base, and 24 bases lay between the germline ends. Written as DNA, the CDR3 is TGTGCCAGCAGTCCGATCGACTCTGGACAGTTTAACGCCAAAAACATTCAGTACTTC. Its protein is CASSPIDSGQFNAKNIQYF.

The V and J genes are TRBV27 and TRBJ2-7, with 11 positions matching TRBD1. V dropped 9 bases and J dropped 6; count of bases not matched to a gene: 4. From germline, CDR1 is MNHEY and CDR2 SMNVEV (reference sequence). This CDR3 region has 12 residues. In DNA form, the CDR3 reads TGTGCCAGGACCGGGACAGGGGGCGAGCAGTACTTC. This translates into CARTGTGGEQYF.

This sequence joins TRBV18 and TRBJ2-5, with 13 bases aligning to TRBD2. The CDR3 spans 15 residues. Per the germline V gene, CDR1 is KGHSH and CDR2 is LQKENI. After removal of 6 bases from V and 2 bases from J, the junction contained 3 bases not matched to a gene. The chain's CDR3 is CASSQTSGGQETQYF. The CDR3 DNA reads as TGTGCCAGCTCTCAGACTAGCGGGGGGCAAGAGACCCAGTACTTC.

The chain links TRBV27 to TRBJ2-7, with D uncertain. Germline V gene data show CDR1 as MNHEY and CDR2 as SMNVEV (reference sequence). The CDR3 is 16 residues long. The V end lost 5 bases, the J end lost 5 bases, and 22 bases lay between the germline ends. The CDR3 bases are TGTGCCAGCAGTCCCGGGTACGGCCTAGGTATGAACGAGCAGTACTTC. Its protein is CASSPGYGLGMNEQYF.

The J gene is TRBJ1-1, the V gene TRBV6-5; 7 nucleotides agree with TRBD1. The germline CDR1 and CDR2 sequences are MNHEY and SVGAGI. V was pared by 6 bases and J by 2 bases, with 3 bases of the junction left unmatched. The CDR3 runs to 13 residues. The CDR3 nucleotides read TGTGCCAGCAGAGGGACAGAAAACACTGAAGCTTTCTTT. This encodes CASRGTENTEAFF.

The chain is built from TRBV5-1 and TRBJ1-2; 7 bases align to TRBD1. Germline V gives CDR1 SGHRS, CDR2 YFSETQ. The length of the CDR3 is 15 residues. V lost 0 bases, J lost 1 base, and 3 bases stayed unmatched. The CDR3: CASSLVAGGNYGYTF. DNA for the CDR3: TGCGCCAGCAGCTTGGTAGCAGGGGGTAACTATGGCTACACCTTC.

The gene calls are TRBV7-2 and TRBJ1-2; D is possibly TRBD1 (6 bases). V shed 1 base and J shed 5 bases, with 11 bases lying between them. CDR1 and CDR2 (germline): SGHTA, FQGNSA. The CDR3 runs to 14 residues. The CDR3 is CASSLGDKLYGYTF. In DNA form, the CDR3 reads TGTGCCAGCAGCTTAGGGGACAAGTTGTATGGCTACACCTTC.

The rearrangement joins TRBV14 to TRBJ1-2; D might be TRBD1 (5 bases). V was cut by 2 bases and J by 8 bases, with 18 bases left in between. CDR3 length: 15 residues. Germline CDR1 reads SGHDN; CDR2 reads FVKESK. As DNA, the CDR3 is TGTGCCAGCAGCCAAAGTATCAGGAGGGGCGCAGGCTACACCTTC. Encoded protein: CASSQSIRRGAGYTF.

The chain carries TRBV15 and TRBJ2-5; maybe TRBD1 (5 bases). CDR3 length: 14 amino acids. CDR1 is LNHNV and CDR2 is YYDKDF in the germline V gene (reference sequence). The V end was cut by 1 base, the J end by 2 bases, with 8 bases between. The DNA of the CDR3 is TGTGCCACCAGCAGAGGGGGCAGTCAAGAGACCCAGTACTTC. Protein product: CATSRGGSQETQYF.

The table lists this clone with a count of one. The V gene is TRBV15, the J gene TRBJ2-7; D possibly corresponds to TRBD2 (6 bases). The V and J ends lost 3 bases and 3 bases respectively, with 15 bases between them. CDR1 and CDR2 (germline): LNHNV, YYDKDF (reference sequence). The CDR3 contains 15 residues. The CDR3 loop is CATSRGRMGSYEQYF. Written as DNA, the CDR3 is TGTGCCACCAGCAGGGGGAGGATGGGGAGCTACGAGCAGTACTTC.

V is TRBV7-2 and J is TRBJ2-7; 10 nucleotides align to TRBD1. The CDR3 has 14 amino acids. Trimming cost V 5 bases and J 1 base; bases outside gene matches: 2. Germline CDR1 and CDR2: SGHTA and FQGNSA. CDR3 DNA: TGTGCCAGCAGCCGGACAGGGGGTTCCTACGAGCAGTACTTC. This codes for CASSRTGGSYEQYF. Full variable domain (remainder filled in from reference TRBV7-2 and TRBJ2-7): GAGVSQSPSNKVTEKGKDVELRCDPISGHTALYWYRQSLGQGLEFLIYFQGNSAPDKSGLPSDRFSAERTGGSVSTLTIQRTQQEDSAVYLCASSRTGGSYEQYFGPGTRLTVT.

The J gene is TRBJ2-1, the V gene TRBV27; D might be TRBD2 (7 bases). The ends were cut back, 6 bases at V and 6 bases at J, with 21 bases in the middle. Germline CDR1 MNHEY, CDR2 SMNVEV (reference sequence). CDR3 length equals 16 residues. The CDR3 nucleotides read TGTGCCAGCAGCCCACTGGGAGGGGGAAATTTCAATGAGCAGTTCTTC. Amino acids: CASSPLGGGNFNEQFF.

The chain carries TRBV5-8 and TRBJ1-2, with D possibly matching TRBD1 (6 bases). Germline assignment: CDR1 SGHTS and CDR2 YDEGEE. The CDR3 consists of 15 residues. Trimming took 2 bases from V and 0 from J, leaving 11 bases between them. The CDR3 sequence is CASSLTGLPNYGYTF. CDR3 nucleotides: TGTGCCAGCAGCTTAACAGGGCTCCCTAACTATGGCTACACCTTC.

The chain is built from TRBV19 and TRBJ1-3, with D perhaps matching TRBD1 (5 bases). The germline V gene encodes CDR1 LNHDA and CDR2 SQIVND (reference sequence). The V end was cut by 3 bases, the J end by 4 bases, with 13 bases between. CDR3 length equals 15 residues. The CDR3 nucleotides are TGTGCCAGTAGTATGGTGCAGGGTGCAGGAAACACCATATATTTT. This gives the protein CASSMVQGAGNTIYF.

The rearrangement uses TRBV11-3 and TRBJ2-2; 7 bases agree with TRBD1. Germline V gene lookup returns CDR1 SGHNT and CDR2 YENEEA. There are 15 residues in the CDR3. J lost 2 bases, V lost 5 bases, and 5 bases had no gene match. The CDR3 sequence: CASSRGTDNTGELFF. The DNA of the CDR3 is TGTGCCAGCAGCCGTGGGACAGACAACACCGGGGAGCTGTTTTTT.

The gene calls are TRBV5-6 and TRBJ2-5, with 7 positions matching TRBD1. V was pared by 1 base and J by 2 bases, with 5 bases of the junction left unmatched. From germline, CDR1 is SGHDT and CDR2 YYEEEE. CDR3 size: 15 residues. The CDR3 protein is CASSLTSGGQETQYF. CDR3 nucleotide sequence: TGTGCCAGCAGCTTGACGTCAGGGGGACAAGAGACCCAGTACTTC.

This rearrangement joins TRBV14 to TRBJ2-1; TRBD2 aligns across 8 bases. The V gene's germline CDR1 is SGHDN and CDR2 FVKESK. The CDR3 loop spans 13 amino acids. V lost 6 bases to trimming and J lost 8 bases; unmatched junction nucleotides: 6. CDR3 sequence: CASSFGGDYEQFF. CDR3 sequence (DNA): TGTGCCAGCAGTTTCGGGGGGGACTATGAGCAGTTCTTC.

The rearrangement links TRBV6-6 to TRBJ1-1, with 7 bases lining up with TRBD1. J gave up 5 bases and V 2 bases, and 8 bases lay outside the gene matches. CDR1 is MNHNY, CDR2 SVGAGI, per germline (reference sequence). The CDR3 extends over 15 amino acids. The CDR3 DNA is TGTGCCAGCAGTTACCGTGGGCAGGGGGTTACTGAAGCTTTCTTT. This codes for CASSYRGQGVTEAFF.